This T cell receptor beta chain was profiled in a study of shared clonotypes between healthy human individuals. Generated by immunoSEQ multiplex PCR, the TCRdb table keeps only in-frame clones and is missing some. Of about 1 million clones in the sample, about 75% were seen once. On this clone itself: Other DNA sequences in this specimen translate into the identical CDR3.

With 3 bases clipped from V and 6 bases from J, the junction kept 4 bases outside the gene matches. The CDR3 consists of 14 residues. The germline CDR1 and CDR2 sequences are GTSNPN and SVGIG (reference sequence). This sequence joins TRBV30 and TRBJ1-6; 8 positions match TRBD1. Input material: memory CD4+ T cells sorted from blood. Stated subset: CD45RA-negative fraction. The TCR comes from a man younger than 35 in good health. CDR3 bases: TGTGCCTGGAGCCCAGGACAGGGTAATTCACCCCTCCACTTT. It encodes CAWSPGQGNSPLHF.